A selection of T cell receptor beta chains follows, all from one sample in a study of T cell responses to AZD1222 COVID-19 vaccine. Sequenced by immunoSEQ multiplex PCR; TCRdb stores in-frame clones only, minus some. The sample holds about 140,000 clones, over 65% seen once. The sequences come from peripheral blood, collected on day 0 of AZD1222 vaccination. The receptors were gathered from an adult in good health. Each CDR3 is given with its conserved first and last residue. D genes are given only for firm matches. Expanded clones get a size class; other rows say once, few or many, or leave the size out.

NA	TRBJ1-1	TRBV2	NA	CASSERRAQSGTEAFF	TGTGCCAGCAGTGAAAGAAGGGCCCAATCGGGCACTGAAGCTTTCTTT
NA	TRBJ1-5	TRBV30	NA	CAWSVRGNAVNQPQHF	TGTGCCTGGAGTGTAAGGGGAAACGCGGTCAATCAGCCCCAGCATTTT
NA	TRBJ1-5	TRBV27	NA	CASSPAVGGSQPQHF	TGTGCCAGCAGTCCAGCGGTCGGGGGAAGCCAGCCCCAGCATTTT
NA	TRBJ2-4	TRBV15	NA	CATSPFSGQIGNIQYF	TGTGCCACCAGTCCTTTTAGCGGACAGATTGGTAACATTCAGTACTTC
NA	TRBJ1-1	TRBV29-1	NA	CSVGSQLNTEAFF	TGCAGCGTTGGGTCCCAATTGAACACTGAAGCTTTCTTT
NA	TRBJ1-1	TRBV28	NA	CASSPERGVGNTEAFF	TGTGCCAGCAGTCCCGAGAGAGGGGTAGGGAACACTGAAGCTTTCTTT
NA	TRBJ1-3	TRBV5-1	NA	CASSSGGAGNTIYF	TGCGCCAGCAGCTCCGGGGGGGCTGGAAACACCATATATTTT
NA	TRBJ1-6	TRBV5-1	TRBD1	CASSPEGTGVGSPLHF	TGCGCCAGCAGCCCCGAGGGGACAGGGGTCGGTTCACCCCTCCACTTT
few	TRBJ2-7	TRBV6-5	NA	CASVISTMLSYEQYF	TGTGCCAGCGTTATCTCGACCATGCTTTCCTACGAGCAGTACTTC
NA	TRBJ2-2	TRBV29-1	NA	CSVNPQGRSGELFF	TGCAGCGTAAACCCACAGGGGAGGTCCGGGGAGCTGTTTTTT
NA	TRBJ1-6	TRBV2	NA	CASKGRAEGGSSPLHF	TGTGCCAGCAAGGGTCGGGCCGAAGGAGGGTCATCACCCCTCCACTTT
NA	TRBJ1-1	TRBV30	NA	CAWKRDTEAFF	TGTGCCTGGAAAAGGGACACTGAAGCTTTCTTT
NA	TRBJ1-2	TRBV6-5	NA	CASRAPGGAYGYTF	TGTGCCAGCAGGGCCCCCGGGGGCGCCTATGGCTACACCTTC